The T cell receptor (beta chain) described here comes from a study of blood T cell repertoires in COVID-19 (dated by TCRdb to 2018 to 2021). At the level of the whole study: Samples covering the acute and convalescent phases of COVID-19 were provided by collaborators in the United States, Italy and Spain. The material from the prospective study consisted of cDNA or gDNA derived from T cells, B-cell-depleted T cells, or PBMCs. Subjects who had been exposed to COVID-19, were actively infected with it, or had recovered from it provided the deeply sampled blood TCRbeta repertoires that made up the dataset. The repertoires were released in a freely available public database meant as a resource for research on the immune response to SARS-CoV-2. The samples were drawn from two sources: the first 160 participants of the ongoing ImmuneRACE study, and 950 to 1,500 subjects contributed by 6 global collaborators. A de-identified subject ID, COVID-19 status, age in years and sex were almost always included in the sample metadata. HLA class I and class II types, where available, came from metadata supplied by the sample provider rather than from assay-based typing. Here is what the overall study found, with its caveats: The amount of clinical and demographic metadata varied by source and participant and was provided uncurated.

Collaborating institutions collected whole blood in K2EDTA tubes following their own protocols. For TCRbeta analysis, collaborators shipped samples in one of three forms: frozen whole blood, isolated PBMCs, or DNA extracted from either of those sample types. From its cysteine to its phenylalanine, the CDR3 spans 13 amino acids. Only CDR3 DNA is held: 39 bases, read in frame from base 1. Here V drops 6 bases and J drops 3 bases, and the junction holds 4 bases not matched to any gene. Sequences SEHNR (CDR1) and FQNEAQ (CDR2) are obtained from the germline V gene (reference sequence). Concerning this clone: This receptor's antigen is unknown. Per-nucleotide qualities are absent, and no much larger clonotype sits a single base away.

TCRbeta CDR3 regions were amplified from genomic DNA using the immunoSEQ Assay, a bias-controlled multiplex PCR. Regarding the original processing steps: Within the assay, amplification of reference gene primers was used to estimate how many nucleated cells each sample contained. Sequence reads were collapsed and filtered to measure the absolute abundance of every unique TCRbeta CDR3 rearrangement. For each sample, productive Simpson clonality was calculated by taking the square root of Simpson's diversity index across productive rearrangements. Here the immuneACCESS table is served through TCRdb, limited to in-frame sequences with V and J called. Missing clones are a known gap in these copies; in checked studies unresolved V genes cover under half, and the rest lacks a known reason. V, J and clone size are those of that table, while D and trimming were read from the DNA. The sample has roughly 97,000 clones on record, roughly 84% of them singletons. About 27% of the sample belongs to the ten largest clones.

Sequences were obtained from peripheral blood. This sequence originates from a man between 60 and 70 years old with acute or convalescent COVID-19. The chain is made from TRBV7-9 and TRBJ2-7; 8 nucleotides in the junction match TRBD2. The CDR3 reads CASSASGFYEQYF. The DNA sequence is TGTGCCAGCAGTGCTAGCGGGTTCTACGAGCAGTACTTC.